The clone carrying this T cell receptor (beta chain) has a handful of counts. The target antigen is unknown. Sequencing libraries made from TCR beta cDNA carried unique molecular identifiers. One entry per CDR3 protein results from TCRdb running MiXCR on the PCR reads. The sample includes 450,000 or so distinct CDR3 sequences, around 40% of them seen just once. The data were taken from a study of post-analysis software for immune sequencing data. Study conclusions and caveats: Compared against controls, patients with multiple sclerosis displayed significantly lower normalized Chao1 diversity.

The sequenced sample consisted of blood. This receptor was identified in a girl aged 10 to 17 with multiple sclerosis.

CDR3 loop: CSAKGLAGHSYEQYF. The CDR3 nucleotides read TGCAGTGCTAAAGGACTAGCGGGACACTCCTACGAGCAGTACTTC. This sequence joins TRBV20-1 and TRBJ2-7; 12 positions agree with TRBD2. J lost 0 bases, V lost 4 bases, and 4 bases had no gene match. The CDR3 contains 15 residues. Germline lookup yields CDR1 DFQATT and CDR2 SNEGSKA (reference sequence).